This T cell receptor beta chain was sequenced for a study of cytomegalovirus exposure and HLA in healthy donors. Study-wide results and caveats: The study designated about 180 TCR beta chains cytomegalovirus-associated. As a later analysis showed, a missense DCLRE1C variant was linked to trimming of TCR beta V- and J-genes. Segments of the TCR beta V type were, in most cases, productive about 87% or about 30% of the time in an earlier analysis.

The PCR employed 60 Vbeta primers together with 13 Jbeta primers. In the authors' workflow: Among the unique TCR beta chains that a later analysis counted, around 82 million in all, approximately 12 million were shared. TCRdb's table, derived via immunoSEQ multiplex PCR, lists solely in-frame clones and lacks some. The V and J calls and clone size were taken over from that table, and D and trimming were inferred from the DNA. The table has tens of thousands of clones, approximately 80% seen once. Comments on this clone: Its antigen is still unknown.

Germline V CDR1 and CDR2: SGHVS, FQNEAQ. J gave up 2 bases and V 1 base, and 3 bases lay outside the gene matches. This CDR3 has 15 amino acids. Sequences were obtained from PBMCs. The sequence derives from a male donor in good health and CMV-seronegative. The chain couples TRBV7-8 to TRBJ1-2; 8 nucleotides align to TRBD1. The CDR3 nucleotides read TGTGCCAGCAGCTTAGGAACAGGGGGGAACTATGGCTACACCTTC. It codes for CASSLGTGGNYGYTF.